This T cell receptor (beta chain) derives from a study of shared clonotypes between healthy human individuals. Regarding the study as a whole: Naive CD4 clonotypes were shared across a few donors at 4.5% to 6%. Enrolling few donors narrowed the genetic and exposure-history diversity that was represented.

The method was immunoSEQ multiplex PCR; TCRdb's version includes in-frame clones alone and lacks a portion of them. Of about 2.2 million clones listed, 85% to 95% are singletons. Germline CDR1 reads MNHNY; CDR2 reads SVGAGI (reference sequence). This CDR3 has 14 amino acids. Trimming pared 7 bases from V and 2 bases from J, leaving 12 bases between. In its sample, this clone was seen a few times. Its cognate antigen is unknown. Naive CD8 cells, CD45RO-negative and positively selected for CCR7, excluded terminally differentiated effector memory CD45RA+ cells. The J gene is TRBJ1-5, the V gene TRBV6-6; weak D call: TRBD1 (6 bases). Sequenced: naive CD8+ T cells from PBMCs. The TCR originated in a man aged 18 to 29 in good health. Some clones in this sample may be carry-over from other donors' samples. The CDR3 coding sequence is TGTGCCAGCACCGAGGGGGTTGGCAATCAGCCCCAGCATTTT. Its protein product is CASTEGVGNQPQHF.